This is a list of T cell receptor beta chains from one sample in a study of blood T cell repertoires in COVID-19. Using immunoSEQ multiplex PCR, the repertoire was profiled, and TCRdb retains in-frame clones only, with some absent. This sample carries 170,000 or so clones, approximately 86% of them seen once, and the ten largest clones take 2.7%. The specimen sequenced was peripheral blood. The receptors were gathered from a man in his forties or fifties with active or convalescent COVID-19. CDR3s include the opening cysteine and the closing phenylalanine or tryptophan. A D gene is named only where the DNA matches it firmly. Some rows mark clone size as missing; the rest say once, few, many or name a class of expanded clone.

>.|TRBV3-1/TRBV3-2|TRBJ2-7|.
CASSHGTSYEQYF
TGTGCCAGCAGCCACGGGACATCCTACGAGCAGTACTTC
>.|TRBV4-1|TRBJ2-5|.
CASSQVAGPTALRYF
TGCGCCAGCAGCCAAGTCGCCGGTCCCACCGCCCTCCGGTACTTC
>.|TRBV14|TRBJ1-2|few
CASSQGTKRGYTF
TGTGCCAGCAGCCAAGGGACAAAGAGAGGCTACACCTTC
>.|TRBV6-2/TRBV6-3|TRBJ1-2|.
CASSAANYGYTF
TGTGCCAGCAGTGCAGCTAACTATGGCTACACCTTC
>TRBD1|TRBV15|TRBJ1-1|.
CATSRTGGVNTEAFF
TGTGCCACCAGCAGGACAGGGGGAGTGAACACTGAAGCTTTCTTT
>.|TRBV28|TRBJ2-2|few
CASSLLGANTGELFF
TGTGCCAGCAGTTTATTAGGAGCGAACACCGGGGAGCTGTTTTTT
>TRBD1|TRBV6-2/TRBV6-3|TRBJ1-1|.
CASSRSGTRGPGNTEAFF
TGTGCCAGCAGTCGGTCCGGAACTAGGGGGCCTGGGAACACTGAAGCTTTCTTT
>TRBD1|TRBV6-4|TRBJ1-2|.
CASSVRGRKYGYTF
TGTGCCAGCAGTGTAAGGGGGCGCAAGTATGGCTACACCTTC
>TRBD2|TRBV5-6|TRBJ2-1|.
CASSSLAGGWNEQFF
TGTGCCAGCAGCTCCTTAGCGGGGGGCTGGAATGAGCAGTTCTTC
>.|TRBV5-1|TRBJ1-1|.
CASSFGDRDTEAFF
TGCGCCAGCAGCTTCGGGGATAGGGACACTGAAGCTTTCTTT
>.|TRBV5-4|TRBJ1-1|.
CASSLSLRDNTEAFF
TGTGCCAGCAGCTTGTCGCTCAGGGATAACACTGAAGCTTTCTTT
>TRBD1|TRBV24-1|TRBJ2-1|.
CATSDLGQGASRNEQFF
TGTGCCACCAGTGATTTGGGGCAGGGGGCTTCAAGGAATGAGCAGTTCTTC
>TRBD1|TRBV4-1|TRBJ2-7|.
CASSSGQGVSNEQYF
TGCGCCAGCAGCTCTGGACAGGGGGTCTCTAACGAGCAGTACTTC
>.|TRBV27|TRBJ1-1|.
CASTGRENTEAFF
TGTGCCAGCACGGGGAGGGAGAACACTGAAGCTTTCTTT
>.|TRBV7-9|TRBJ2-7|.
CASSLVGRPSYEQYF
TGTGCCAGCAGCTTAGTAGGGAGACCCTCCTACGAGCAGTACTTC
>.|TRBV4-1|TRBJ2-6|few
CASSQEASTSRSGANVLTF
TGCGCCAGCAGCCAAGAAGCGAGCACTAGCCGATCTGGGGCCAACGTCCTGACTTTC
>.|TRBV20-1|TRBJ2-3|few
CSAGETDTQYF
TGCAGTGCTGGGGAGACAGATACGCAGTATTTT
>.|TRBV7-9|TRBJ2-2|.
CASSYNRDTGELFF
TGTGCCAGCAGCTACAACAGGGACACCGGGGAGCTGTTTTTT
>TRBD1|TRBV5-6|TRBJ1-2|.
CASRSVGTGSYGYTF
TGTGCCAGCAGATCAGTCGGGACAGGATCTTATGGCTACACCTTC
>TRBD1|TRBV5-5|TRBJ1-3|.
CASSGLDRPSGYF
TGTGCCAGCAGTGGGCTGGACAGGCCCTCGGGATATTTT
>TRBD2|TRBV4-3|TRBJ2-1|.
CASSQGGGGEQFF
TGCGCCAGCAGCCAAGGCGGGGGGGGAGAGCAGTTCTTC
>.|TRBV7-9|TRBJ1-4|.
CASSPTLQPEELFF
TGTGCCAGCAGCCCTACCTTACAGCCGGAGGAACTGTTTTTT
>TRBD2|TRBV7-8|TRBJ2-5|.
CASSLLAGGFQETQYF
TGTGCCAGCAGCTTACTAGCGGGGGGATTCCAAGAGACCCAGTACTTC
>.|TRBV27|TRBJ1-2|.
CASREVRGPNYGYTF
TGTGCCAGCAGAGAGGTCAGGGGCCCGAACTATGGCTACACCTTC
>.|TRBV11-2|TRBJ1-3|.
CASSFYTVSSGNTIYF
TGTGCCAGCAGCTTTTATACAGTCTCCTCTGGAAACACCATATATTTT
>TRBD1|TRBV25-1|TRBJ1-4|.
CASSEGGTGIEKLFF
TGTGCCAGCAGTGAAGGCGGGACAGGGATTGAAAAACTGTTTTTT
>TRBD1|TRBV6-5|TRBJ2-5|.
CASRDRPNLKETQYF
TGTGCCAGTCGGGACAGGCCCAACCTAAAAGAGACCCAGTACTTC
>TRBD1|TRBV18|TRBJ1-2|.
CASSLGTAPNYGYTF
TGTGCCAGCTCACTGGGGACAGCTCCTAACTATGGCTACACCTTC
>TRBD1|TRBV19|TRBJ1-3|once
CASSDRTGRGNTIYF
TGTGCCAGTAGTGACCGGACAGGTCGTGGAAACACCATATATTTT
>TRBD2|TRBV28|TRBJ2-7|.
CATSLAGAGYEQYF
TGTGCCACTTCACTAGCGGGGGCTGGGTACGAGCAGTACTTC
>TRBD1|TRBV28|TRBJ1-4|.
CASRRQGAEKLFF
TGTGCCAGCAGGAGACAGGGGGCTGAAAAACTGTTTTTT
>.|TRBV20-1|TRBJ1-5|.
CSAPEQGPQHF
TGCAGTGCTCCTGAACAGGGCCCCCAGCATTTT
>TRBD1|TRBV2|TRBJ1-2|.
CATRGTGNGYTF
TGTGCCACGCGGGGGACAGGGAATGGCTACACCTTC
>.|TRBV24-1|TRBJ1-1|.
CATSGPDTNTEAFF
TGTGCCACCAGTGGTCCAGACACAAACACTGAAGCTTTCTTT
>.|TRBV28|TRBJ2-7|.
CASQTGSITSYEQYF
TGTGCCAGCCAAACAGGCTCGATCACCTCCTACGAGCAGTACTTC
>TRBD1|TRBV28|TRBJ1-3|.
CASSSGGSGNTIYF
TGTGCCAGCAGTTCAGGGGGATCTGGAAACACCATATATTTT
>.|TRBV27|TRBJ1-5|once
CASSFSAGNNQPQHF
TGTGCCAGCAGTTTCAGTGCAGGGAACAATCAGCCCCAGCATTTT
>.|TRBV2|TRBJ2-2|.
CASTPGRQGANTGELFF
TGTGCCAGCACCCCCGGGAGACAGGGCGCGAACACCGGGGAGCTGTTTTTT
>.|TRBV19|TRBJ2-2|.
CASSMGGPNTGELFF
TGTGCCAGTAGTATGGGGGGACCGAACACCGGGGAGCTGTTTTTT
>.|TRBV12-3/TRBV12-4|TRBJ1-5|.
CASSSYVKPQHF
TGTGCCAGCAGTTCCTACGTAAAGCCCCAGCATTTT
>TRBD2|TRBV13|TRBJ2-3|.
CASSLGLAGGQDTQYF
TGTGCCAGCAGCTTAGGACTAGCGGGGGGGCAAGATACGCAGTATTTT
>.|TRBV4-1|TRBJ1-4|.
CASRGHGGNEKLFF
TGCGCCAGCAGGGGACACGGAGGTAATGAAAAACTGTTTTTT
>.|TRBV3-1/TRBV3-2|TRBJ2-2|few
CASSQDQVGELFF
TGTGCCAGCAGCCAAGATCAGGTCGGGGAGCTGTTTTTT
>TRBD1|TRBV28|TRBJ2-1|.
CASSSDRGWDSYNEQFF
TGTGCCAGCAGTTCCGACAGGGGATGGGACTCCTACAATGAGCAGTTCTTC